The 27 T cell receptor beta chains below all came from one sample that was sequenced in a study. TCRdb called the 5' RACE reads again in MiXCR, with one record for every CDR3 protein. The sample has nearly 55,000 distinct CDR3 sequences; approximately 24% are singletons. Sequenced material: tumor-infiltrating naive CD4+ T cells sorted from the breast tumor. Indicated subset: naive CD4+ T cells, CD4+CD45RA+CD25-. The receptors here all came from a female donor with breast cancer.

This clonotype occurred many times. V is TRBV5-1 and J is TRBJ2-4, with D perhaps TRBD1 or TRBD2 (5 bases each). CDR1 and CDR2 (germline): SGHRS, YFSETQ. The CDR3 has 16 residues. V lost 3 bases and J 14 bases, leaving 27 bases between the germline ends. The CDR3 nucleotides are TGCGCCAGCAGCTGGGCCGGAGGCAGGGACGATTTGGGGAAGTACTTC. Amino acids: CASSWAGGRDDLGKYF.

This chain connects TRBV5-6 to TRBJ1-2, with D perhaps matching TRBD1 (5 bases). Trimming shortened V by 3 bases and J by 4 bases, and 13 bases separated the two germline ends. Germline CDR1 reads SGHDT; CDR2 reads YYEEEE. This CDR3 is 14 amino acids long. CDR3 in DNA: TGTGCCAGCAGCTACGGGGCTCTGGGCTATGGCTACACCTTC. This translates into CASSYGALGYGYTF.

This clonotype occurred a few times. For the CDR3, the DNA is TGTGCCACCAGTGATACCGTATCTGCAGATACGCAGTATTTT. Translated: CATSDTVSADTQYF. The rearrangement joins TRBV24-1 to TRBJ2-3; no clear D gene. The CDR3 sequence is 14 residues long. Trimming pared 3 bases from V and 4 bases from J, leaving 10 bases between. Looked up from germline, CDR1 is KGHDR and CDR2 is SFDVKD.

Turning to this clonotype: The CDR3 end shows no conserved phenylalanine or tryptophan, and so a read error is likely. This chain links TRBV27 with TRBJ2-7, with a tentative D call TRBD2 (6 bases). The germline CDR1 and CDR2 sequences are MNHEY and SMNVEV (reference sequence). V was pared by 6 bases and J by 3 bases, with 15 bases between. The length of the CDR3 is 14 residues. Written as DNA, the CDR3 is TGTGCCAGCAGCCCTAGGGGCGGGATCTACGAGCAGTACTTA. This gives the protein CASSPRGGIYEQYL.

The CDR3 loop is CASSLASSQGEQYF. The CDR3 DNA follows: TGTGCCAGCAGCTTAGCCAGCTCCCAGGGGGAGCAGTACTTC. J is TRBJ2-7 and V is TRBV7-8; TRBD1 is a possible D gene (6 bases). Trimming stripped 0 bases from V and 7 bases from J, with 13 bases between. The CDR3 extends over 14 amino acids. The germline gives CDR1 SGHVS, CDR2 FQNEAQ.

This clonotype was detected a few times. The V gene is TRBV25-1, the J gene TRBJ2-7; TRBD1 matches 10 bases. This CDR3 comprises 13 residues. CDR1 MGHDK and CDR2 SYGVNS come from the germline V gene. J was trimmed by 6 bases and V by 5 bases; bases with no gene match: 4. CDR3 DNA sequence: TGTGCCAGCAGTTCCCGGGACAGGGGCGAGCAGTACTTC. Translating it yields CASSSRDRGEQYF.

A few counts support this clonotype. V usage is TRBV12-3 or TRBV12-4 and J usage is TRBJ2-7; weak D call: TRBD1 (6 bases). This CDR3 comprises 12 residues. V lost 5 bases to trimming and J lost 6 bases, with 11 bases between them. In DNA, the CDR3 is TGTGCCAGCAGTCTAACAGGGTTCGAGCAGTACTTC. Protein product: CASSLTGFEQYF.

The rearrangement joins TRBV4-1 to TRBJ1-2; D is ambiguous. CDR1 is MGHRA and CDR2 is YSYEKL in the germline V gene. V was trimmed by 3 bases and J by 5 bases, leaving 16 bases between them. CDR3 length: 15 residues. CDR3 residues: CASSHDSKLGYGYTF. The CDR3, as DNA: TGCGCCAGCAGCCACGATTCCAAATTGGGGTATGGCTACACCTTC.

The V call is TRBV7-2, the J call TRBJ2-3, with no clear D. The CDR3 is 13 amino acids. Trimming left V 3 bases short and J 4 bases short, with 8 bases between. The germline V gene encodes CDR1 SGHTA and CDR2 FQGNSA. CDR3 coding DNA: TGTGCCAGCAGCTTTAGTCTAGCAGATACGCAGTATTTT. Residues: CASSFSLADTQYF.

The chain is built from TRBV6-5 and TRBJ2-7; 7 positions agree with TRBD1. The germline V gene has CDR1 MNHEY and CDR2 SVGAGI. The V and J ends lost 6 bases and 5 bases, in that order; junction bases with no gene match: 7. The CDR3 length is 13 residues. DNA of the CDR3: TGTGCCAGCAGATCCGGGACAGTTGACGAGCAGTACTTC. Amino acid sequence: CASRSGTVDEQYF.

The table lists this clonotype with a few counts. V usage is TRBV11-2 and J usage is TRBJ2-7; D might be TRBD2 (7 bases). There are 14 residues in the CDR3. Germline CDR1 is SGHAT and CDR2 is FQNNGV. Trimming removed 1 base at V and 4 bases at J, with 11 bases between. For the CDR3, the DNA is TGTGCCAGCAGCTTAGGTGAGGGGGGGTACGAGCAGTACTTC. Translation: CASSLGEGGYEQYF.

The chain is built from TRBV11-2 and TRBJ1-2; no clear D gene. Trimming took 1 base from V and 2 from J, leaving 8 bases between them. The CDR3 runs 14 residues. CDR1 and CDR2 (germline): SGHAT, FQNNGV. CDR3 DNA sequence: TGTGCCAGCAGCTTAGTGGACGGGAACTATGGCTACACCTTC. It is translated as CASSLVDGNYGYTF.

This clonotype occurred many times. The DNA of the CDR3 is TGCAGCGTTCCACGCGGCCTAAGCACAGATACGCAGTATTTT. It is translated as CSVPRGLSTDTQYF. This chain connects TRBV29-1 to TRBJ2-3; D unresolved. Per the germline V gene, CDR1 is SQVTM and CDR2 is ANQGSEA. The CDR3 extends over 14 amino acids. Trimming shortened V by 5 bases and J by 0 bases, and 12 bases separated the two germline ends.

The chain combines TRBV20-1 with TRBJ1-6; D might be TRBD1 (5 bases). The CDR3 loop spans 15 amino acids. Per germline, CDR1 DFQATT and CDR2 SNEGSKA (reference sequence). The ends were cut back, 0 bases at V and 8 bases at J, with 14 bases in the middle. In DNA, the CDR3 is TGCAGTGCTAGAGATGATATAGGGGAGTATTCACCCCTCCACTTT. Protein: CSARDDIGEYSPLHF.

The gene calls are TRBV11-2 and TRBJ2-7, with D possibly called TRBD1 or TRBD2 (5 bases each). The germline V gene encodes CDR1 SGHAT and CDR2 FQNNGV. With 2 bases removed from V and 3 bases from J, the gap between germline ends came to 17 bases. The CDR3 is 16 residues long. CDR3 loop: CASSLRGRDPFYEQYF. CDR3 DNA sequence: TGTGCCAGCAGCTTAAGGGGTCGGGACCCTTTCTACGAGCAGTACTTC.

This clonotype counts as medium-sized. J is TRBJ2-7 and V is TRBV29-1; TRBD1 aligns across 7 bases. Germline-derived CDR1 and CDR2 are SQVTM and ANQGSEA. Unmatched junction bases numbered 5, after V lost 7 bases and J lost 2 bases. The CDR3 loop spans 12 amino acids. The CDR3 protein is CSGLTGTYEQYF. Written as DNA, the CDR3 is TGCAGCGGGCTGACAGGGACCTACGAGCAGTACTTC.

Points on this clonotype: The missing conserved phenylalanine or tryptophan at the end of this CDR3 makes a read error likely. The J gene is TRBJ2-6, the V gene TRBV5-1; D perhaps matches TRBD1 (5 bases). Germline V gene data show CDR1 as SGHRS and CDR2 as YFSETQ. V gave up 3 bases and J gave up 0 bases, with 16 bases separating them. The CDR3 spans 18 residues. The CDR3 nucleotides are TGCGCCAGCAGCTCCGTAGGCAGGGAAATCTCTGGGGCCAACGTCCTGACTCTC. As protein: CASSSVGREISGANVLTL.

To note about this clonotype: Mismatch with germline at one junction end may stem from a read error. CDR3 nucleotides: TGCAGCGTTGAAAAGGGCACAGATACGCAGTGTTTT. It codes for CSVEKGTDTQCF. This chain links TRBV29-1 with TRBJ2-3; D gene ambiguous. Germline CDR1 reads SQVTM; CDR2 reads ANQGSEA. The CDR3 is made up of 12 amino acids.

The table lists this clonotype with many counts. J is TRBJ2-3 and V is TRBV12-3 or TRBV12-4; D possibly matches TRBD1 or TRBD2 (5 bases each). CDR3 length: 16 amino acids. The ends were cut back, 5 bases at V and 6 bases at J, with 21 bases in the middle. This CDR3 is CASSLGPSSDGDTQYF. CDR3 DNA sequence: TGTGCCAGCAGTCTGGGACCCTCCAGCGATGGGGATACGCAGTATTTT.

The chain couples TRBV5-1 to TRBJ2-2; TRBD1 is a possible D gene (6 bases). Looked up from germline, CDR1 is SGHRS and CDR2 is YFSETQ. Trimming pared 3 bases from V and 1 base from J, leaving 22 bases between. The CDR3 runs to 19 residues. The CDR3 region is CASSSGIMQGRKNTGELFF. The CDR3 DNA reads as TGCGCCAGCAGCTCGGGTATAATGCAGGGGAGAAAGAACACCGGGGAGCTGTTTTTT.

This clonotype has a handful of counts. The V call is TRBV11-2, the J call TRBJ2-5; 8 bases are shared with TRBD1. The CDR3 extends over 14 amino acids. CDR1 SGHAT and CDR2 FQNNGV come from the germline V gene. After removal of 7 bases from V and 5 bases from J, the junction contained 9 bases not matched to a gene. CDR3 region: CASKSRGPGETQYF. The CDR3 DNA follows: TGTGCCAGCAAGAGCAGGGGGCCGGGGGAGACCCAGTACTTC.

This clonotype was recorded many times. This chain links TRBV11-3 with TRBJ2-3; 12 nucleotides line up with TRBD2. The CDR3 is 17 residues long. Germline V gives CDR1 SGHNT, CDR2 YENEEA. Losses at the gene ends were 5 bases for V and 3 bases for J; bases not matched to a gene: 9. The CDR3 sequence is CASSQSRLAGDTDTQYF. CDR3 bases: TGTGCCAGCAGCCAATCCAGACTAGCGGGAGATACAGATACGCAGTATTTT.

V and J are TRBV12-3 or TRBV12-4 and TRBJ1-6; tentatively, D is TRBD1 (5 bases). Trimming removed 3 bases from V and 14 bases from J, with 11 bases in between. This CDR3 is 12 amino acids long. CDR3 sequence reads: CASSFTGGSLHF. The DNA of the CDR3 is TGTGCCAGCAGTTTCACCGGGGGGTCCCTCCACTTT.

This clonotype was counted between two and nine times. J is TRBJ2-3 and V is TRBV5-1, with D uncertain. CDR3 length: 15 residues. Per the germline V gene, CDR1 is SGHRS and CDR2 is YFSETQ. Between the trimmed V and J ends, which lost 0 bases and 0 bases, there was a span of 8 bases. CDR3 in amino acids: CASSLASTSTDTQYF. In nucleotides, the CDR3 is TGCGCCAGCAGCTTGGCGTCAACTAGCACAGATACGCAGTATTTT.

This clonotype was seen repeatedly, ten times or more. The chain employs TRBV7-9 and TRBJ2-5; no clear D gene. V shed 1 base and J shed 3 bases, with 6 bases lying between them. The CDR3 sequence is 13 residues long. Germline-derived CDR1 and CDR2 are SEHNR and FQNEAQ (reference sequence). CDR3 sequence (DNA): TGTGCCAGCAGCTTAGGGCAGAAAGAGACCCAGTACTTC. Translation gives CASSLGQKETQYF.

The genes are TRBV7-8 and TRBJ2-5; D remains unclear. Germline assignment: CDR1 SGHVS and CDR2 FQNEAQ. The V end lost 5 bases, the J end lost 5 bases, and 12 bases lay between the germline ends. This CDR3 contains 13 residues. The CDR3 DNA is TGTGCCAGCAGCCCCCTATCTAGGGAGACCCAGTACTTC. Protein: CASSPLSRETQYF.

V gene TRBV12-3 or TRBV12-4 combines with J gene TRBJ2-3; TRBD2 matches at 10 bases. The CDR3 extends over 18 amino acids. The junction had 12 bases not matched to a gene; V was cut back by 3 bases and J by 3 bases. The CDR3 spells CASSFGSGGARGTDTQYF. The DNA for the CDR3 is TGTGCCAGCAGTTTTGGCAGCGGGGGGGCCAGGGGTACAGATACGCAGTATTTT.